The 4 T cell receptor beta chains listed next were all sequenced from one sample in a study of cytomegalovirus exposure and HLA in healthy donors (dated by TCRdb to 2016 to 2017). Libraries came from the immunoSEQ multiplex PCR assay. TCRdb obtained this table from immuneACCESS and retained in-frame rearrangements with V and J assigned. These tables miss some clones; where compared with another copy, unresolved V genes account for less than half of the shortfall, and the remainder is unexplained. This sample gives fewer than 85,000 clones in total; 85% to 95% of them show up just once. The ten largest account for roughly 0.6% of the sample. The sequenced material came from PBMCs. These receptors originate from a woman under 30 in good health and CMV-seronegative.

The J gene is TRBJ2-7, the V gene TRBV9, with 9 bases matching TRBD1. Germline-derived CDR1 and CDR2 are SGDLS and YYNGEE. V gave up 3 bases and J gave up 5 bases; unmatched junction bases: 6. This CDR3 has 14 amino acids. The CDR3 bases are TGTGCCAGCAGCGGGGGACAGGGCCAGAACGAGCAGTACTTC. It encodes CASSGGQGQNEQYF.

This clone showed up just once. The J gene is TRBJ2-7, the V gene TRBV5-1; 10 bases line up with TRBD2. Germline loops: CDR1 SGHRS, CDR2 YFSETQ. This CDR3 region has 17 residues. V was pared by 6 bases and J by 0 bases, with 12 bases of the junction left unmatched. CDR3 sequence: CASTPVERGGRSYEQYF. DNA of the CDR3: TGCGCCAGCACCCCGGTTGAGCGGGGGGGCCGCTCCTACGAGCAGTACTTC.

The CDR3 protein is CASSQLTRAGYEQYF. CDR3 nucleotide sequence: TGCGCCAGCAGTCAACTGACAAGGGCGGGGTACGAGCAGTACTTC. The chain uses TRBV23-1 and TRBJ2-7, with D perhaps TRBD2 (6 bases). TRBV23-1 is an ORF, with its function uncertain. This CDR3 has 15 amino acids. V was clipped by 2 bases and J by 4 bases, with 15 bases between them.

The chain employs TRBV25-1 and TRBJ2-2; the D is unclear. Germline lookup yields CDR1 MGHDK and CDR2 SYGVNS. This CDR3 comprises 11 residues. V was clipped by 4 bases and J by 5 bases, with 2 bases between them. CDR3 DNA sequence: TGTGCCAGCAGTGCGACCGGGGAGCTGTTTTTT. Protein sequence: CASSATGELFF.